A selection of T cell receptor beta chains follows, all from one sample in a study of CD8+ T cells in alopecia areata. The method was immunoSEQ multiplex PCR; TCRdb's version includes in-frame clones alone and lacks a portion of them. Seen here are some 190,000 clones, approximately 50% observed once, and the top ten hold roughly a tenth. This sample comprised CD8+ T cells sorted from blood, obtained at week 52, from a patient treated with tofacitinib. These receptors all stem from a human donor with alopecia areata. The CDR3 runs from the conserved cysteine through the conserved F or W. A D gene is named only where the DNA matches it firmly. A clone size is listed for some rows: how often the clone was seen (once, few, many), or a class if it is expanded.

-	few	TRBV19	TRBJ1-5	TGTGCCAGTAGCATGACGCGTGGAAGCAATCAGCCCCAGCATTTT	CASSMTRGSNQPQHF
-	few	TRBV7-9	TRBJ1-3	TGTGCCAGCAGCCCCCGGACAGTTCTCTCTGGAAACACCATATATTTT	CASSPRTVLSGNTIYF
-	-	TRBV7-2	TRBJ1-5	TGTGCCAGCAGCACCGATCGCGGGGGGCCGCGCAATCAGCCCCAGCATTTT	CASSTDRGGPRNQPQHF
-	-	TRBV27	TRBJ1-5	TGTGCCAGCAGTTGGACGGGCGGAGGTCAGCCCCAGCATTTT	CASSWTGGGQPQHF
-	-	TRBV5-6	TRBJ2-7	TGTGCCAGCAGCTTGGCCTACGAGCAGTACTTC	CASSLAYEQYF
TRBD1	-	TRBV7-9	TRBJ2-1	TGTGCCAGCAGCCGGACAGGGGTCTCCTACAATGAGCAGTTCTTC	CASSRTGVSYNEQFF
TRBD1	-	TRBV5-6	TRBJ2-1	TGTGCCAGCAGCGCCGGGACAGGGGTTTACAATGAGCAGTTCTTC	CASSAGTGVYNEQFF
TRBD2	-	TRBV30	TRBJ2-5	TGTGCCTGGAGTCCCCCCGGGACTAGCGGGGGGTTGCGAGAGACCCAGTACTTC	CAWSPPGTSGGLRETQYF
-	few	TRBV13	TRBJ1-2	TGTGCCAGCAGCTTAGGCGAACAGTTTTATGGCTACACCTTC	CASSLGEQFYGYTF
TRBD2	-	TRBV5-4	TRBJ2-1	TGTGCCAGCAGCAGCAAGACTAGCGGGGGGGACAATGAGCAGTTCTTC	CASSSKTSGGDNEQFF